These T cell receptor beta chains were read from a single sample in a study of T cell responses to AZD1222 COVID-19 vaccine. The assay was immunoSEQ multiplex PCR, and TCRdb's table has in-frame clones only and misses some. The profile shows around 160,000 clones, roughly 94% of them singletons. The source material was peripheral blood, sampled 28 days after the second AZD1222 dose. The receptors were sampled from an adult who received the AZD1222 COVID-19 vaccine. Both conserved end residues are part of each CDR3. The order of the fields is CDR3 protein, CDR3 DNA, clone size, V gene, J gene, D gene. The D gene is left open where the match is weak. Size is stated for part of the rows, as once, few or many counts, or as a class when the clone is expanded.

CDR3 protein: CAWSVSGQGAGQPQHF; CDR3 DNA: TGTGCCTGGAGTGTATCGGGGCAGGGGGCGGGTCAGCCCCAGCATTTT; clone size: NA; V gene: TRBV30; J gene: TRBJ1-5; D gene: TRBD1
CDR3 protein: CASSQGTGGINEQYF; CDR3 DNA: TGCGCCAGCAGCCAAGGGACGGGAGGGATCAACGAGCAGTACTTC; clone size: NA; V gene: TRBV4-1; J gene: TRBJ2-7; D gene: TRBD2
CDR3 protein: CASSPAGRGNQPQHF; CDR3 DNA: TGTGCCAGCAGCCCAGCGGGCAGGGGAAATCAGCCCCAGCATTTT; clone size: NA; V gene: TRBV3-1/TRBV3-2; J gene: TRBJ1-5; D gene: NA
CDR3 protein: CASSRTPDYPQYF; CDR3 DNA: TGTGCCAGCAGCCGTACTCCGGACTATCCCCAGTACTTC; clone size: NA; V gene: TRBV3-1/TRBV3-2; J gene: TRBJ2-5; D gene: NA
CDR3 protein: CASSLPEGPTQAFF; CDR3 DNA: TGTGCCAGCAGCCTCCCGGAAGGTCCTACGCAAGCTTTCTTT; clone size: NA; V gene: TRBV7-9; J gene: TRBJ1-1; D gene: NA
CDR3 protein: CAWSGWGGGSTDTQYF; CDR3 DNA: TGTGCCTGGAGTGGGTGGGGCGGGGGAAGCACAGATACGCAGTATTTT; clone size: NA; V gene: TRBV30; J gene: TRBJ2-3; D gene: TRBD2
CDR3 protein: CASSLDPMNTEAFF; CDR3 DNA: TGTGCCAGCAGCTTGGATCCAATGAACACTGAAGCTTTCTTT; clone size: NA; V gene: TRBV5-4; J gene: TRBJ1-1; D gene: NA
CDR3 protein: CASSPGRGDYNEQFF; CDR3 DNA: TGTGCCAGCAGCCCCGGACGGGGGGACTACAATGAGCAGTTCTTC; clone size: NA; V gene: TRBV11-2; J gene: TRBJ2-1; D gene: TRBD2
CDR3 protein: CASSLGGPGETQYF; CDR3 DNA: TGCGCCAGCAGCTTGGGGGGGCCGGGGGAGACCCAGTACTTC; clone size: once; V gene: TRBV5-1; J gene: TRBJ2-5; D gene: NA
CDR3 protein: CASTRLAGGQSEQFF; CDR3 DNA: TGTGCCAGTACGAGGCTAGCGGGGGGCCAGAGTGAGCAGTTCTTC; clone size: few; V gene: TRBV6-5; J gene: TRBJ2-1; D gene: TRBD2
CDR3 protein: CASSPHSGQGATNEKLFF; CDR3 DNA: TGTGCCAGCAGCCCCCACTCAGGACAGGGGGCAACTAATGAAAAACTGTTTTTT; clone size: NA; V gene: TRBV4-2; J gene: TRBJ1-4; D gene: TRBD1
CDR3 protein: CASSRDRGAVNTEAFF; CDR3 DNA: TGTGCCAGTAGCCGGGACAGGGGAGCGGTGAACACTGAAGCTTTCTTT; clone size: NA; V gene: TRBV19; J gene: TRBJ1-1; D gene: TRBD1
CDR3 protein: CASSSAGGAYNEQFF; CDR3 DNA: TGTGCCAGCAGCTCGGCGGGGGGCGCCTACAATGAGCAGTTCTTC; clone size: NA; V gene: TRBV6-5; J gene: TRBJ2-1; D gene: TRBD2
CDR3 protein: CASSYPDGYSNQPQHF; CDR3 DNA: TGTGCCAGCAGTTACCCCGACGGATATAGCAATCAGCCCCAGCATTTT; clone size: NA; V gene: TRBV6-6; J gene: TRBJ1-5; D gene: NA
CDR3 protein: CASQGNNQPQHF; CDR3 DNA: TGTGCCAGTCAGGGGAACAATCAGCCCCAGCATTTT; clone size: NA; V gene: TRBV6-5; J gene: TRBJ1-5; D gene: NA
CDR3 protein: CASSFRVVDTQYF; CDR3 DNA: TGTGCCAGCAGTTTCCGGGTTGTGGATACGCAGTATTTT; clone size: NA; V gene: TRBV27; J gene: TRBJ2-3; D gene: NA
CDR3 protein: CASSYSKLTEQFF; CDR3 DNA: TGTGCCAGCAGTTACTCGAAGCTTACCGAGCAGTTCTTC; clone size: NA; V gene: TRBV6-5; J gene: TRBJ2-1; D gene: NA
CDR3 protein: CASSFSFLYGYTF; CDR3 DNA: TGCGCCAGCAGCTTTTCTTTCCTCTATGGCTACACCTTC; clone size: NA; V gene: TRBV5-1; J gene: TRBJ1-2; D gene: NA
CDR3 protein: CASSMGQRNQPQHF; CDR3 DNA: TGTGCCAGTAGTATGGGGCAGCGCAATCAGCCCCAGCATTTT; clone size: NA; V gene: TRBV19; J gene: TRBJ1-5; D gene: NA
CDR3 protein: CASTGHIGDTQYF; CDR3 DNA: TGTGCCAGCACCGGACATATTGGGGATACGCAGTATTTT; clone size: NA; V gene: TRBV9; J gene: TRBJ2-3; D gene: NA
CDR3 protein: CASSEVVDPRTDTQYF; CDR3 DNA: TGTGCCAGCAGTGAAGTGGTGGACCCACGCACAGATACGCAGTATTTT; clone size: NA; V gene: TRBV6-1; J gene: TRBJ2-3; D gene: NA
CDR3 protein: CASSPTSGVETQYF; CDR3 DNA: TGTGCCAGCAGCCCGACTAGCGGGGTTGAGACCCAGTACTTC; clone size: NA; V gene: TRBV28; J gene: TRBJ2-5; D gene: TRBD2
CDR3 protein: CASSYVATGTAGYNSPLHF; CDR3 DNA: TGTGCCAGCAGCTACGTAGCGACAGGGACAGCGGGTTATAATTCACCCCTCCACTTT; clone size: few; V gene: TRBV6-6; J gene: TRBJ1-6; D gene: TRBD1
CDR3 protein: CASSFGQGRNTEAFF; CDR3 DNA: TGTGCCAGCAGCTTCGGACAGGGCAGGAACACTGAAGCTTTCTTT; clone size: NA; V gene: TRBV5-4; J gene: TRBJ1-1; D gene: TRBD1
CDR3 protein: CASSAGVGGGYTF; CDR3 DNA: TGTGCCAGCTCAGCCGGGGTAGGAGGTGGCTACACCTTC; clone size: NA; V gene: TRBV18; J gene: TRBJ1-2; D gene: NA
CDR3 protein: CASSLAPSYNEQFF; CDR3 DNA: TGCGCCAGCAGCTTGGCCCCCTCTTACAATGAGCAGTTCTTC; clone size: NA; V gene: TRBV5-1; J gene: TRBJ2-1; D gene: NA
CDR3 protein: CASSISGADSPLHF; CDR3 DNA: TGTGCCAGTAGTATTTCAGGGGCTGATTCACCCCTCCACTTT; clone size: NA; V gene: TRBV19; J gene: TRBJ1-6; D gene: NA
CDR3 protein: CASSIVSEAFF; CDR3 DNA: TGTGCCAGTAGTATAGTATCAGAAGCTTTCTTT; clone size: NA; V gene: TRBV19; J gene: TRBJ1-1; D gene: NA
CDR3 protein: CASSTDRNTEAFF; CDR3 DNA: TGTGCCAGCAGTACCGACAGAAACACTGAAGCTTTCTTT; clone size: NA; V gene: TRBV2; J gene: TRBJ1-1; D gene: NA
CDR3 protein: CASSAGSGNTIYF; CDR3 DNA: TGTGCCAGCAGCGCTGGCTCTGGAAACACCATATATTTT; clone size: NA; V gene: TRBV9; J gene: TRBJ1-3; D gene: NA
CDR3 protein: CAWSRSTPETQYF; CDR3 DNA: TGTGCCTGGAGTCGATCTACTCCGGAGACCCAGTACTTC; clone size: once; V gene: TRBV30; J gene: TRBJ2-5; D gene: NA
CDR3 protein: CASSLSAGPTHNEQFF; CDR3 DNA: TGTGCCAGCAGTTTATCTGCGGGGCCCACCCACAATGAGCAGTTCTTC; clone size: NA; V gene: TRBV27; J gene: TRBJ2-1; D gene: NA
CDR3 protein: CASSHPIPQDTQYF; CDR3 DNA: TGCGCCAGCAGCCATCCCATTCCCCAGGATACGCAGTATTTT; clone size: NA; V gene: TRBV4-1; J gene: TRBJ2-3; D gene: NA
CDR3 protein: CASSSGTGGEKLFF; CDR3 DNA: TGTGCCAGCAGCTCCGGGACAGGGGGGGAAAAACTGTTTTTT; clone size: NA; V gene: TRBV27; J gene: TRBJ1-4; D gene: TRBD1
CDR3 protein: CASSSPDTGREGYEQYF; CDR3 DNA: TGTGCCAGCAGCTCCCCAGACACGGGAAGAGAAGGATACGAGCAGTACTTC; clone size: NA; V gene: TRBV13; J gene: TRBJ2-7; D gene: NA
CDR3 protein: CASSESFAPGANVLTF; CDR3 DNA: TGCGCCAGCAGTGAGTCTTTCGCACCTGGGGCCAACGTCCTGACTTTC; clone size: NA; V gene: TRBV10-2; J gene: TRBJ2-6; D gene: NA
CDR3 protein: CASSQDKGSGGAYEQYF; CDR3 DNA: TGTGCCAGCAGCCAAGATAAAGGGTCAGGGGGCGCGTACGAGCAGTACTTC; clone size: once; V gene: TRBV4-2; J gene: TRBJ2-7; D gene: TRBD1